This TCR beta chain stems from a study of control samples from healthy donors and cancer patients. Generated by immunoSEQ multiplex PCR, the TCRdb table keeps only in-frame clones and is missing some. The sample contains 150,000 or so clones, 80% to 95% of which appear only once. Germline assignment: CDR1 SGHTA and CDR2 FQGNSA. There are 16 residues in the CDR3. V lost 1 base and J lost 8; bases outside the gene matches: 7. This chain links TRBV7-2 with TRBJ2-4, with 11 bases aligning to TRBD2. Source material: blood. The sequence was collected from a woman in her 30s in good health. The CDR3 here is CASSLGIAGGMYIQYF. The DNA of the CDR3 is TGTGCCAGCAGCTTAGGTATAGCGGGAGGGATGTACATTCAGTACTTC.